The 22 T cell receptor beta chains below come from one sample, sequenced in a study of Graves' ophthalmopathy and Graves' hyperthyroidism. RNA transcripts yielded amplified TCR beta CDR3 regions. HTBI primers primed a first-round RT-PCR, and a second-round multiplex PCR followed. One entry per CDR3 protein results from TCRdb running MiXCR on the multiplex PCR reads. The repertoire includes some 410,000 distinct CDR3 sequences, under 25% of them detected once, and around 3% sits in the top ten. The material sequenced was peripheral blood. The source of these receptors is a young woman with stable Graves' hyperthyroidism.

This clonotype was recorded at least ten times. This chain uses TRBV28 with TRBJ1-2, with TRBD1 matching 7 bases. The germline V gene encodes CDR1 MDHEN and CDR2 SYDVKM. CDR3 size: 13 residues. V lost 6 bases, J lost 5 bases, and 6 bases stayed unmatched. CDR3 coding DNA: TGTGCCAGCAGGGTAGGGGGCCGGTATGGCTACACCTTC. As protein: CASRVGGRYGYTF.

V gene TRBV12-3 or TRBV12-4 combines with J gene TRBJ1-1; D is undetermined. V was trimmed by 6 bases and J by 0 bases, leaving 14 bases between them. The CDR3 covers 15 residues. CDR3 protein: CASRGRGRVNTEAFF. CDR3 DNA: TGTGCCAGCAGAGGAAGAGGACGGGTGAACACTGAAGCTTTCTTT.

This rearrangement joins TRBV9 to TRBJ1-5; D perhaps matches TRBD1 (6 bases). Germline CDR1 is SGDLS and CDR2 is YYNGEE. V was shortened by 3 bases and J by 3 bases, with 10 bases between the two germline ends. The CDR3 runs to 14 residues. CDR3 nucleotide sequence: TGTGCCAGCAGCGGGGGACAACACAATCAGCCCCAGCATTTT. This encodes CASSGGQHNQPQHF.

This clonotype was observed a handful of times. The chain carries TRBV6-1 and TRBJ1-6, with 9 nucleotides matching TRBD1. This CDR3 comprises 15 residues. The V and J ends lost 0 bases and 9 bases, in that order; junction bases with no gene match: 3. Per germline, CDR1 MNHNS and CDR2 SASEGT. CDR3 residues: CASSEASTGGSPLHF. The CDR3 region has the DNA TGTGCCAGCAGTGAAGCTTCGACAGGGGGTTCACCCCTCCACTTT.

With regard to this clonotype: This may come from a read error, since a much larger clone is one base off. V usage is TRBV12-3 or TRBV12-4 and J usage is TRBJ1-1, with unresolved D. The CDR3 length is 16 residues. V gave up 8 bases and J gave up 6 bases, with 25 bases separating them. The CDR3 spells CASSNPRAPPKAEAFF. DNA of the CDR3: TGTGCCAGCTCCAACCCCAGAGCTCCCCCGAAGGCTGAAGCTTTCTTT.

This clonotype was recorded a few times. This chain connects TRBV20-1 to TRBJ2-5; the match to TRBD2 covers 7 bases. Germline V gene lookup returns CDR1 DFQATT and CDR2 SNEGSKA (reference sequence). Trimming took 3 bases from V and 0 from J; bases not matched to a gene: 1. The CDR3 contains 13 residues. The CDR3 DNA is TGCAGTGCTAGCGGGAGGTACCAAGAGACCCAGTACTTC. Its protein is CSASGRYQETQYF.

This clonotype has ten or more counts. The V gene is TRBV10-3, the J gene TRBJ2-7; D may be TRBD2 (5 bases). Germline V CDR1 and CDR2: ENHRY, SYGVKD. The CDR3 is 12 residues long. Trimming left V 3 bases short and J 6 bases short, with 9 bases between. CDR3 bases: TGTGCCATCAGTGACTCTAGCATCGAGCAGTACTTC. It codes for CAISDSSIEQYF.

This clonotype was recorded many times. The rearrangement links TRBV28 to TRBJ2-5; 11 bases map to TRBD1. CDR1 is MDHEN and CDR2 is SYDVKM in the germline V gene. The CDR3 runs 16 residues. With V trimmed by 5 bases and J by 9 bases, 14 bases remained unmatched. The CDR3 is CASSPGTGGSTRPQYF. The CDR3 DNA is TGTGCCAGCAGTCCTGGGACAGGGGGGAGCACTAGACCCCAGTACTTC.

Many counts were recorded for this clonotype. The V gene is TRBV18, the J gene TRBJ2-4, with a possible D match to TRBD1 (7 bases). Per the germline V gene, CDR1 is KGHSH and CDR2 is LQKENI. The CDR3 is made up of 18 amino acids. The V end lost 1 base, the J end lost 0 bases, and 16 bases lay between the germline ends. The CDR3 here is CASSPLQGGPLAKNIQYF. The CDR3 DNA is TGTGCCAGCTCACCACTCCAGGGGGGACCCCTAGCCAAAAACATTCAGTACTTC.

V usage is TRBV3-1 and J usage is TRBJ2-6; D is unclear. Germline V gives CDR1 LGHDT, CDR2 YNNKEL (reference sequence). CDR3 size: 15 residues. Trimming removed 3 bases at V and 0 bases at J, with 6 bases between. CDR3 DNA sequence: TGTGCCAGCAGCCATTTGGACTCTGGGGCCAACGTCCTGACTTTC. Translating it yields CASSHLDSGANVLTF.

V usage is TRBV27 and J usage is TRBJ1-1, with TRBD1 as a possible D gene (5 bases). Per the germline V gene, CDR1 is MNHEY and CDR2 is SMNVEV (reference sequence). The CDR3 loop spans 15 amino acids. V lost 5 bases, J lost 5 bases, and 18 bases lay in between. The CDR3 bases are TGTGCCAGCAGTCACCCCGTGGTGGGGGGGACTGAAGCTTTCTTT. This encodes CASSHPVVGGTEAFF.

This clonotype was seen ten or more times. The chain links TRBV20-1 to TRBJ2-7; 11 bases are shared with TRBD2. Germline CDR1 and CDR2: DFQATT and SNEGSKA (reference sequence). The CDR3 extends over 13 amino acids. The V segment lost 4 bases and the J segment 4 bases; nucleotides outside the gene matches: 3. The CDR3 protein is CSAKLAGVYEQYF. In nucleotides, the CDR3 is TGCAGTGCTAAACTAGCGGGAGTGTACGAGCAGTACTTC.

A word on this clonotype: This may be a read error: a much more frequent sequence differs by one nucleotide. J is TRBJ1-5 and V is TRBV28; 7 bases are a match to TRBD1. Judging by the DNA end, TRBJ2-3 fits better; the J call may be wrong. The CDR3 is 15 amino acids. Germline V gene lookup returns CDR1 MDHEN and CDR2 SYDVKM. The CDR3: CASSLIDRENQPQYF. The CDR3 nucleotides are TGTGCCAGCAGTTTAATCGACAGGGAAAATCAGCCCCAGTATTTT.

The J gene is TRBJ2-5, the V gene TRBV12-5; D is ambiguous. The CDR3 is 13 amino acids. V dropped 4 bases and J dropped 5 bases, with 11 bases sitting between them. Germline V gene data show CDR1 as LGHNT and CDR2 as FRNRAP. The CDR3, as DNA: TGTGCTAGTGGTTCCTCAGCAAGGGAGACCCAGTACTTC. Its protein is CASGSSARETQYF. Combining the CDR3 with reference TRBV12-5 and TRBJ2-5 gives the whole variable domain DARVTQTPRHKVTEMGQEVTMRCQPILGHNTVFWYRQTMMQGLELLAYFRNRAPLDDSGMPKDRFSAEMPDATLATLKIQPSEPRDSAVYFCASGSSARETQYFGPGTRLLVL.

This clonotype has a count of ten or more. The CDR3 DNA sequence: TGTGCCAGCAGACCGGGACAGGCACACTACGAGCAGTACTTC. Translation gives CASRPGQAHYEQYF. This rearrangement joins TRBV12-3 or TRBV12-4 to TRBJ2-7, with 8 bases lining up with TRBD1. The J segment lost 3 bases and the V segment lost 6 bases, leaving 7 bases of the junction unmatched. The CDR3 runs to 14 residues.

This clonotype has a count of ten or more. This chain joins TRBV27 and TRBJ2-7, with TRBD1 matching 9 bases. The CDR3 has 15 amino acids. The junction had 2 bases not matched to a gene; V was cut back by 0 bases and J by 2 bases. CDR1 and CDR2 from the germline V gene are MNHEY and SMNVEV (reference sequence). CDR3 bases: TGTGCCAGCAGTTTATCCTGGACAGGGGCCTACGAGCAGTACTTC. Amino acids: CASSLSWTGAYEQYF.

This clonotype was observed many times. The V and J genes are TRBV20-1 and TRBJ2-7; 10 nucleotides align to TRBD2. The CDR3 has 14 amino acids. V lost 0 bases, J lost 7 bases, and 6 bases stayed unmatched. The V gene's germline CDR1 is DFQATT and CDR2 SNEGSKA (reference sequence). The CDR3 loop reads CSARDPAGGNEQYF. CDR3 nucleotides: TGCAGTGCTAGAGATCCAGCGGGAGGGAATGAGCAGTACTTC.

The sample holds a few counts of this clonotype. V and J are TRBV6-5 and TRBJ2-7; the D is unclear. This CDR3 contains 15 residues. V lost 0 bases and J 1 base, leaving 10 bases between the germline ends. From germline, CDR1 is MNHEY and CDR2 SVGAGI. In DNA form, the CDR3 reads TGTGCCAGCAGTTACTCCGGCGACCAATCCTACGAGCAGTACTTC. Translating gives CASSYSGDQSYEQYF.

V usage is TRBV7-3 and J usage is TRBJ2-5, with D possibly matching TRBD1 (6 bases). The germline CDR1 and CDR2 sequences are SGHTA and FQGTGA. Trimming left V 4 bases short and J 1 base short, with 25 bases between. This CDR3 spans 19 amino acids. CDR3 residues: CASSSPTGTISPIQETQYF. The CDR3 nucleotides read TGTGCCAGCAGCTCACCCACCGGGACAATAAGTCCCATCCAAGAGACCCAGTACTTC.

The V gene is TRBV20-1, the J gene TRBJ2-5; TRBD2 aligns across 7 bases. J lost 4 bases, V lost 1 base, and 12 bases had no gene match. Per the germline V gene, CDR1 is DFQATT and CDR2 is SNEGSKA (reference sequence). This CDR3 has 16 residues. The CDR3 loop is CSARAALVRERETQYF. CDR3 bases: TGCAGTGCTAGAGCTGCGTTGGTGCGGGAGAGAGAGACCCAGTACTTC.

This clonotype was recorded at least ten times. The chain has TRBV7-8 and TRBJ2-7, with 9 bases aligning to TRBD2. The CDR3 length is 14 residues. V lost 7 bases to trimming and J lost 0 bases; unmatched junction nucleotides: 4. Germline V gene lookup returns CDR1 SGHVS and CDR2 FQNEAQ. The CDR3 DNA reads TGTGCCAGCACAAGCGGGAGGCTCTCCTACGAGCAGTACTTC. Residues: CASTSGRLSYEQYF. The full variable domain, in which reference TRBV7-8 and TRBJ2-7 provide the parts outside the CDR3, is GAGVSQSPRYKVAKRGQDVALRCDPISGHVSLFWYQQALGQGPEFLTYFQNEAQLDKSGLPSDRFFAERPEGSVSTLKIQRTQQEDSAVYLCASTSGRLSYEQYFGPGTRLTVT.

This clonotype showed up many times. The J gene is TRBJ1-2, the V gene TRBV5-6; D uncertain. Trimming pared 2 bases from V and 7 bases from J, leaving 12 bases between. Germline V gene sequence: CDR1 SGHDT, CDR2 YYEEEE. This CDR3 contains 13 residues. Written as DNA, the CDR3 is TGTGCCAGCAGCTTCGGTTCCCTATCTGGCTACACCTTC. Its protein is CASSFGSLSGYTF.